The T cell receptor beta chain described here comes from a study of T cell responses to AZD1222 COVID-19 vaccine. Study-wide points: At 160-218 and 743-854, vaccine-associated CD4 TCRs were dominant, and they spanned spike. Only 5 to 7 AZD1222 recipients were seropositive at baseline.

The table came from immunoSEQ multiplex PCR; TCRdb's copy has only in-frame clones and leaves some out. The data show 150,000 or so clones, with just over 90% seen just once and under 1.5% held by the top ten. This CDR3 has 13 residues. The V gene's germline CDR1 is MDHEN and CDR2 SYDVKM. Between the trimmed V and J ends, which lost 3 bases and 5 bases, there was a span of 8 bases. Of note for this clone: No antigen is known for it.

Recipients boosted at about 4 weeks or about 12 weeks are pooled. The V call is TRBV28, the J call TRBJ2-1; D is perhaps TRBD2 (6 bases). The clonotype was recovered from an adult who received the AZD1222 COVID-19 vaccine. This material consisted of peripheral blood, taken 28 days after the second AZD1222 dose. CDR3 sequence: CASSLRRDNEQFF. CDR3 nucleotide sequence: TGTGCCAGCAGTTTGAGGAGGGACAATGAGCAGTTCTTC.